The rows below give T cell receptor beta chains drawn from one sample of a study of blood T cell repertoires in COVID-19. TCRdb's copy holds only in-frame clones and misses some; the assay was immunoSEQ multiplex PCR. The sample carries 100,000 to 150,000 clones, approximately 90% recorded once. The sequenced sample was peripheral blood. These receptors were obtained from a man aged 60 to 75 with COVID-19, enrolled during active disease. CDR3s include the opening cysteine and the closing phenylalanine or tryptophan. A D gene is named only where the DNA matches it firmly. Size is omitted from some rows. Given values are once, few, many or a class for expanded clones.

v_gene	abundance	d_gene	j_gene	CDR3aa	CDR3nt
TRBV21-1	.	.	TRBJ1-4	CASSKVDGTNEKLFF	TGTGCCAGCAGCAAAGTCGACGGGACTAATGAAAAACTGTTTTTT
TRBV19	few	.	TRBJ2-2	CASKSLAGGITGELFF	TGTGCCAGTAAATCCTTGGCAGGAGGGATCACCGGGGAGCTGTTTTTT
TRBV5-1	.	.	TRBJ1-1	CASSLLVRSESFGSEAFF	TGCGCCAGCAGCTTGTTAGTCAGGTCTGAGTCTTTTGGCTCTGAAGCTTTCTTT
TRBV5-1	.	TRBD1	TRBJ2-1	CASSLYGQGTGEQFF	TGCGCCAGCAGCTTGTATGGACAGGGGACAGGTGAGCAGTTCTTC
TRBV5-4	.	.	TRBJ2-5	CASSLGQGSIQETQYF	TGTGCCAGCAGCTTGGGGCAGGGGAGTATACAAGAGACCCAGTACTTC
TRBV7-2	once	.	TRBJ2-5	CASSLGGQISETQYF	TGTGCCAGCAGCTTAGGTGGACAGATCTCTGAGACCCAGTACTTC
TRBV18	.	.	TRBJ1-2	CASSPGGGYGYTF	TGTGCCAGCTCACCCGGGGGAGGCTATGGCTACACCTTC
TRBV19	.	TRBD1	TRBJ1-2	CASSTTDDRDYTF	TGTGCCAGTAGTACGACAGATGACAGGGACTACACCTTC
TRBV2	.	.	TRBJ1-1	CASTVGRGVLEAFF	TGTGCCAGCACGGTGGGGAGGGGGGTCTTAGAAGCTTTCTTT
TRBV10-1	.	TRBD1	TRBJ1-2	CASSPGQGTYGYTF	TGCGCCAGCAGTCCGGGACAGGGAACCTATGGCTACACCTTC
TRBV11-3	.	TRBD1	TRBJ2-2	CASSSDRRDRGGTGELFF	TGTGCCAGCAGCTCAGACCGGCGGGACAGGGGAGGCACCGGGGAGCTGTTTTTT
TRBV28	.	.	TRBJ1-3	CASSFPLTNRDETRGNTIYF	TGTGCCAGCAGTTTCCCCCTGACTAACAGGGACGAAACGAGGGGAAACACCATATATTTT
TRBV10-3	.	TRBD1	TRBJ2-7	CATQTGGADEQYF	TGTGCCACCCAGACAGGGGGCGCAGACGAGCAGTACTTC
TRBV19	.	.	TRBJ2-2	CASSTRGPGELFF	TGTGCCAGTAGTACGCGGGGGCCCGGGGAGCTGTTTTTT
TRBV10-3	once	.	TRBJ2-3	CAISDPSTDTQYF	TGTGCCATCAGTGACCCCAGTACAGATACGCAGTATTTT
TRBV5-1	.	TRBD2	TRBJ2-3	CASSALAGARDTQYF	TGCGCCAGCAGCGCACTAGCGGGGGCCCGGGATACGCAGTATTTT
TRBV5-4	.	TRBD1	TRBJ2-3	CASTRDSFSTDTQYF	TGTGCCAGCACCCGGGACAGTTTTAGCACAGATACGCAGTATTTT
TRBV18	.	TRBD1	TRBJ1-4	CASSPYRGSTNEKLFF	TGTGCCAGCTCACCGTACAGGGGCTCAACTAATGAAAAACTGTTTTTT
TRBV30	.	.	TRBJ1-2	CAWSHTGYGYTF	TGTGCCTGGAGCCATACAGGGTATGGCTACACCTTC
TRBV28	.	.	TRBJ1-3	CASSSPTGPRGNTIYF	TGTGCCAGCAGTTCCCCTACAGGGCCACGGGGAAACACCATATATTTT
TRBV12-5	.	.	TRBJ2-7	CASGLGTPTYEQYF	TGTGCTAGTGGTTTGGGTACACCCACCTACGAGCAGTACTTC
TRBV20-1	.	.	TRBJ2-7	CSAYGVYEQYF	TGCAGTGCCTACGGGGTCTACGAGCAGTACTTC
TRBV28	.	.	TRBJ2-3	CASSQPVGGTDTQYF	TGTGCCAGCAGTCAACCGGTAGGAGGCACAGATACGCAGTATTTT
TRBV6-5	.	.	TRBJ1-6	CASRNQGSNNSPLHF	TGTGCCAGCAGAAATCAGGGTTCTAATAATTCACCCCTCCACTTT
TRBV7-2	.	TRBD2	TRBJ2-7	CASSLELAGGYEQYF	TGTGCCAGCAGCTTAGAACTAGCGGGGGGATACGAGCAGTACTTC